Below, 26 T cell receptor beta chains from the same sample are listed, as sequenced in a study of cytomegalovirus exposure and HLA in healthy donors (dated by TCRdb to the late 2010s). The library was built by means of the immunoSEQ multiplex PCR assay. For the multiplex PCR, a mixture combining 60 forward primers for TCR Vbeta segments and 13 reverse primers for TCR Jbeta segments was used. This is the immuneACCESS table as TCRdb keeps it, with only in-frame sequences that have V and J called. A part of the clones is gone; compared with another copy, unresolved V genes explain less than half, and the rest is unexplained. The table for this sample records roughly 120,000 clones. The ten most abundant clones make up roughly 3.7% of the sample. Sequenced material: PBMCs. The receptors were gathered from a young man in good health and CMV-seronegative.

The chain recombines TRBV11-2 with TRBJ2-5, with 10 bases matching TRBD2. This CDR3 contains 16 residues. CDR1 and CDR2 (germline): SGHAT, FQNNGV. V was clipped by 7 bases and J by 0 bases; unmatched bases: 8. CDR3: CASTPSSGGYQETQYF. CDR3 coding DNA: TGTGCCAGCACCCCCTCTAGCGGGGGCTACCAAGAGACCCAGTACTTC.

V usage is TRBV27 and J usage is TRBJ1-1; D possibly corresponds to TRBD1 (6 bases). The CDR3 totals 14 residues. V lost 4 bases, J lost 2 bases, and 11 bases lay in between. Germline-derived CDR1 and CDR2 are MNHEY and SMNVEV (reference sequence). CDR3 in amino acids: CASSSWTVNTEAFF. The CDR3 DNA follows: TGTGCCAGCAGTTCCTGGACAGTTAACACTGAAGCTTTCTTT.

The chain combines TRBV5-4 with TRBJ1-2; D unresolved. V was shortened by 0 bases and J by 6 bases, with 15 bases between the two germline ends. This CDR3 spans 15 amino acids. Germline V gives CDR1 SGHNT, CDR2 YYREEE (reference sequence). CDR3 DNA: TGTGCCAGCAGCTTGGGGCCCCCCGGGGTGGATGGCTACACCTTC. It translates to CASSLGPPGVDGYTF.

The V and J genes are TRBV28 and TRBJ1-5; possibly TRBD1 for D (6 bases). The V gene's germline CDR1 is MDHEN and CDR2 SYDVKM. The CDR3 totals 14 residues. V was cut by 6 bases and J by 2 bases, with 11 bases left in between. CDR3 in DNA: TGTGCCAGCAGGCCAGGGGAAGGCAATCAGCCCCAGCATTTT. It encodes CASRPGEGNQPQHF.

J is TRBJ1-5 and V is TRBV6-1; TRBD1 matches 9 bases. Losses at the gene ends were 1 base for V and 2 bases for J; bases not matched to a gene: 6. CDR1 is MNHNS, CDR2 SASEGT, per germline. CDR3 length: 17 amino acids. Written as DNA, the CDR3 is TGTGCCAGCAGTGAAGTAAGACAGGGGGAGGGCAATCAGCCCCAGCATTTT. This translates into CASSEVRQGEGNQPQHF.

The V gene is TRBV5-4, the J gene TRBJ1-2, with D possibly TRBD1 on 5 matching bases. Looked up from germline, CDR1 is SGHNT and CDR2 is YYREEE (reference sequence). The CDR3 consists of 18 residues. V lost 4 bases to trimming and J lost 2 bases, with 24 bases between them. The CDR3 region is CASSPYSGTAPQNYGYTF. In DNA form, the CDR3 reads TGTGCCAGCAGCCCTTACTCCGGGACTGCCCCACAAAACTATGGCTACACCTTC.

The chain couples TRBV7-2 to TRBJ1-2; no clear D. Germline V CDR1 and CDR2: SGHTA, FQGNSA. V was cut by 1 base and J by 7 bases, with 7 bases left in between. This CDR3 spans 12 amino acids. The CDR3 region has the DNA TGTGCCAGCAGCTTAGAGTCCAGTGGCTACACCTTC. It is translated as CASSLESSGYTF. The full variable domain, with the rest looked up from reference TRBV7-2 and TRBJ1-2, is GAGVSQSPSNKVTEKGKDVELRCDPISGHTALYWYRQSLGQGLEFLIYFQGNSAPDKSGLPSDRFSAERTGGSVSTLTIQRTQQEDSAVYLCASSLESSGYTFGSGTRLTVV.

This sequence joins TRBV6-1 and TRBJ2-5, with D perhaps TRBD1 (5 bases). This CDR3 comprises 14 residues. Trimming removed 1 base from V and 7 bases from J, with 13 bases in between. Germline V gives CDR1 MNHNS, CDR2 SASEGT. CDR3 region: CASSEEGWGGTQYF. Here the CDR3 DNA reads TGTGCCAGCAGTGAAGAGGGGTGGGGCGGGACCCAGTACTTC.

This chain connects TRBV27 to TRBJ1-6; a weak D match, TRBD1 (6 bases). This CDR3 is built from 15 residues. In germline, CDR1 is MNHEY, CDR2 SMNVEV (reference sequence). V lost 5 bases and J 2 bases, leaving 10 bases between the germline ends. CDR3 bases: TGTGCCAGCAGTCCCCGGACAGCCTATAATTCACCCCTCCACTTT. Its translation: CASSPRTAYNSPLHF.

DNA of the CDR3: TGTGCCAGCAGCTGGGACAGGGTTGCAACTAATGAAAAACTGTTTTTT. This codes for CASSWDRVATNEKLFF. The V gene is TRBV7-9, the J gene TRBJ1-4, with 9 bases that match TRBD1. V dropped 4 bases and J dropped 0; count of bases not matched to a gene: 3. The germline V gene encodes CDR1 SEHNR and CDR2 FQNEAQ (reference sequence). This CDR3 has 16 amino acids. Looking up the rest from reference TRBV7-9 and TRBJ1-4 gives the full variable domain: DTGVSQNPRHKITKRGQNVTFRCDPISEHNRLYWYRQTLGQGPEFLTYFQNEAQLEKSRLLSDRFSAERPKGSFSTLEIQRTEQGDSAMYLCASSWDRVATNEKLFFGSGTQLSVL.

The chain links TRBV18 to TRBJ1-1, with D perhaps matching TRBD1 (5 bases). This CDR3 comprises 13 residues. CDR1 and CDR2 from the germline V gene are KGHSH and LQKENI. V lost 2 bases and J 11 bases, leaving 15 bases between the germline ends. The CDR3 DNA sequence: TGTGCCAGCTCACCAAATTCCAGGGCTTGGGCTTTCTTT. This gives the protein CASSPNSRAWAFF.

CDR3 sequence reads: CASRPTGAPLEQYF. The CDR3 nucleotides are TGTGCCAGCAGACCGACAGGGGCCCCCTTAGAGCAGTACTTC. The chain has TRBV7-9 and TRBJ2-7; 8 bases line up with TRBD1. This CDR3 has 14 amino acids. The V and J ends lost 6 bases and 7 bases, in that order; junction bases with no gene match: 11. Germline CDR1 SEHNR, CDR2 FQNEAQ (reference sequence).

J is TRBJ2-7 and V is TRBV7-6; 7 bases are shared with TRBD2. The CDR3 spans 13 residues. Germline V gene lookup returns CDR1 SGHVS and CDR2 FNYEAQ. Unmatched junction bases numbered 5, after V lost 3 bases and J lost 6 bases. CDR3 region: CASSFSGVGEQYF. The CDR3 region has the DNA TGTGCCAGCAGCTTCAGCGGGGTTGGCGAGCAGTACTTC.

The rearrangement links TRBV18 to TRBJ1-1, with D unclear. Trimming pared 9 bases from V and 2 bases from J, leaving 13 bases between. From germline, CDR1 is KGHSH and CDR2 LQKENI. There are 13 residues in the CDR3. In nucleotides, the CDR3 is TGTGCCAGTCACGTACTTAGAAACACTGAAGCTTTCTTT. Protein product: CASHVLRNTEAFF.

The chain combines TRBV5-8 with TRBJ2-5, with D tentatively TRBD1 (9 bases). The CDR3 spans 19 residues. The V gene's germline CDR1 is SGHTS and CDR2 YDEGEE. V shed 0 bases and J shed 0 bases, with 21 bases lying between them. CDR3 sequence reads: CASSLVRDRERGYQETQYF. The DNA for the CDR3 is TGTGCCAGCAGCTTGGTCCGGGACAGGGAGCGGGGGTACCAAGAGACCCAGTACTTC.

This chain uses TRBV15 with TRBJ1-1; maybe TRBD1 (6 bases). V was pared by 5 bases and J by 7 bases, with 17 bases between. The CDR3 totals 14 residues. CDR1 and CDR2 (germline): LNHNV, YYDKDF (reference sequence). The CDR3 region is CATSHSGGAGEAFF. The CDR3 DNA reads TGTGCCACCAGCCACTCCGGGGGGGCGGGTGAAGCTTTCTTT. Looking up the rest from reference TRBV15 and TRBJ1-1 gives the full variable domain: DAMVIQNPRYQVTQFGKPVTLSCSQTLNHNVMYWYQQKSSQAPKLLFHYYDKDFNNEADTPDNFQSRRPNTSFCFLDIRSPGLGDTAMYLCATSHSGGAGEAFFGQGTRLTVV.

The chain employs TRBV5-4 and TRBJ2-3, with TRBD2 matching over 11 bases. J was trimmed by 3 bases and V by 6 bases; bases with no gene match: 9. Per the germline V gene, CDR1 is SGHNT and CDR2 is YYREEE (reference sequence). The CDR3 is made up of 16 amino acids. CDR3 in DNA: TGTGCCAGCAAAACCCTACTAGCGGGGGAGACAGATACGCAGTATTTT. It translates to CASKTLLAGETDTQYF.

The rearrangement uses TRBV19 and TRBJ2-7; 14 bases map to TRBD2. V shed 6 bases, J shed 0 bases, and the junction held 4 bases outside the gene matches. This CDR3 is built from 16 residues. The germline gives CDR1 LNHDA, CDR2 SQIVND (reference sequence). CDR3 DNA sequence: TGTGCCAGTAGGGGACTAGCGGGGGAGAGCTCCTACGAGCAGTACTTC. Protein sequence: CASRGLAGESSYEQYF.

The genes are TRBV4-2 and TRBJ2-3; D is possibly TRBD2 (6 bases). The CDR3 is 16 amino acids. V lost 4 bases, J lost 2 bases, and 16 bases lay in between. Germline CDR1 LGHNA, CDR2 YNFKEQ. The CDR3 sequence: CASSPYKAGHTDTQYF. The CDR3 region has the DNA TGTGCCAGCAGCCCTTATAAGGCGGGGCACACAGATACGCAGTATTTT.

The V and J genes are TRBV28 and TRBJ1-5; D unclear. The V end was cut by 6 bases, the J end by 5 bases, with 11 bases between. Germline CDR1 is MDHEN and CDR2 is SYDVKM. The CDR3 contains 13 residues. As DNA, the CDR3 is TGTGCCAGCAGGGCGATAGCCTATCAGCCCCAGCATTTT. Residues: CASRAIAYQPQHF.

V is TRBV5-1 and J is TRBJ1-5; D unresolved. Germline CDR1 reads SGHRS; CDR2 reads YFSETQ. Trimming left V 3 bases short and J 5 bases short, with 15 bases between. CDR3 length: 15 residues. The CDR3: CASSYGETRDQPQHF. Here the CDR3 DNA reads TGCGCCAGCAGCTACGGGGAGACTAGGGATCAGCCCCAGCATTTT.

The chain links TRBV2 to TRBJ1-6; TRBD1 might be the D (5 bases). There are 13 residues in the CDR3. From germline, CDR1 is SNHLY and CDR2 FYNNEI. Trimming removed 6 bases from V and 10 bases from J, with 13 bases in between. In nucleotides, the CDR3 is TGTGCCAGCAGGGAGACCAGGGAATCACCCCTCCACTTT. It codes for CASRETRESPLHF.

The chain joins TRBV11-3 to TRBJ2-1; perhaps TRBD2 as D (5 bases). The V gene lost 5 bases and the J gene lost 4 bases, with 15 bases spanning the gap. The CDR3 sequence is 15 residues long. Germline V lookup: CDR1 SGHNT, CDR2 YENEEA. For the CDR3, the DNA is TGTGCCAGCAGCACTAGGACTGTTACTTACAATGAGCAGTTCTTC. As protein: CASSTRTVTYNEQFF.

The rearrangement uses TRBV4-1 and TRBJ1-2, with 8 bases lining up with TRBD1. In germline, CDR1 is MGHRA, CDR2 YSYEKL. The ends lost 2 bases at V and 6 bases at J; junction bases unmatched: 20. The CDR3 spans 19 residues. In nucleotides, the CDR3 is TGCGCCAGCAGCCAACCCAGGGGGCTAGGTTCCGGGGTCCCCGATGGCTACACCTTC. As protein: CASSQPRGLGSGVPDGYTF.

The rearrangement links TRBV21-1 to TRBJ2-5; the listed D gene, TRBD1, was not tested against the DNA. TRBV21-1 represents a pseudogene. The CDR3 has 16 amino acids. The CDR3 DNA reads TGTGCCAGCAGCAAAGTCCACCGGACAGGTCAAGAGACCCAGTACTTC. It encodes CASSKVHRTGQETQYF.

This chain connects TRBV6-5 to TRBJ1-5, with D unclear. This CDR3 has 13 amino acids. Germline values: CDR1 MNHEY, CDR2 SVGAGI. V was shortened by 0 bases and J by 5 bases, with 5 bases between the two germline ends. The CDR3 DNA reads TGTGCCAGCAGTTACTCGCGGGATCAGCCCCAGCATTTT. Encoded protein: CASSYSRDQPQHF.